The T cell receptor beta chain described here comes from a study of T cell responses to AZD1222 COVID-19 vaccine. Study in general: Pooling of second doses given at about 4 or about 12 weeks was done. Study-wide points: The number of AZD1222 recipients seropositive at baseline was only 6 or 7. Repertoires in all cases were sampled only once the peak T cell response had passed. Increases in Spike-specific TCR breadth and depth were seen after two AZD1222 doses.

Method: immunoSEQ multiplex PCR; TCRdb's copy keeps in-frame clones and lacks some. This table has 150,000 to 200,000 clones, less than 95% appearing once. This CDR3 is 15 amino acids long. Germline V gives CDR1 LGHDT, CDR2 YNNKEL (reference sequence). J was trimmed by 3 bases and V by 4 bases; bases with no gene match: 3. As to this clone: Its antigen is not known.

The gene calls are TRBV3-1 (or the pseudogene TRBV3-2) and TRBJ1-6; TRBD1 agrees at 7 bases. The TCR sequence derives from an adult in good health. This specimen was peripheral blood, taken on day 0 of AZD1222 vaccination. The CDR3 DNA sequence: TGTGCCAGCAGCCCGGGACAGATCTATAATTCACCCCTCCACTTT. Translating gives CASSPGQIYNSPLHF.